This T cell receptor beta chain was profiled in a study of Ad26.COV2.S vaccination and SARS-CoV-2 variants. Study-level background: The donor was enrolled in the Ad26.COV2.S arm of the COV1001 trial. Intramuscular Ad26.COV2.S doses were given once or twice, 56 days apart. Study results and limitations: Substantial post-vaccination breadth of spike-specific CD8+ and CD4+ T cell responses was reported.

Described treatment: around 19 received Ad26.COV2.S at low or high dose, single or two shots; roughly five received placebo; per-sample allocation not given. All samples were drawn on day 63, counting from the first vaccine or placebo injection. Only in-frame clones appear in the TCRdb table, and some are missing; sequencing was by immunoSEQ multiplex PCR. Here the sample spans approximately 300,000 clones, 85% being singletons. Worth noting for this clone: As yet, its antigen is unknown.

The sequenced sample was peripheral blood, obtained in a trial of Ad26.COV2.S vaccine versus placebo. The origin of this receptor is a person between 18 and 60 years old who received the Ad26.COV2.S COVID-19 vaccine or a placebo.

The CDR3: CASSPDRERSYEQYF. The CDR3 DNA follows: TGTGCCAGCAGTCCCGACAGGGAACGATCCTACGAGCAGTACTTC. The V gene is TRBV2, the J gene TRBJ2-7; 7 bases are shared with TRBD1. Germline V gene sequence: CDR1 SNHLY, CDR2 FYNNEI. V lost 5 bases and J lost 1; bases outside the gene matches: 8. The CDR3 is 15 amino acids.